Listed here are 23 T cell receptor beta chains from one sample, sequenced in a study of blood T cell repertoires in COVID-19 (dated by TCRdb to about 2020). The library relied on the immunoSEQ multiplex PCR assay. The clones in this table, taken by TCRdb from immuneACCESS, are in-frame only. Not every clone is retained; where verified, under half of the shortfall comes from an unresolved V gene, and the cause of the rest is unknown. For this sample there are some 150,000 clones; about 89% appear just once. The top ten clonotypes cover approximately 2.9% of the sample. The material sequenced was peripheral blood. All receptors derive from a man in his fifties or sixties with acute or convalescent COVID-19.

J is TRBJ1-2 and V is TRBV10-2; unclear D gene. This CDR3 contains 11 residues. The germline V gene encodes CDR1 WSHSY and CDR2 SAAADI. Trimming took off 6 bases at V and 8 bases at J, with 10 bases between the two ends. DNA for the CDR3: TGCGCCAGCAGAGGGAGCTGGGGCTACACCTTC. It specifies CASRGSWGYTF.

V usage is TRBV4-3 and J usage is TRBJ1-2; no firm D call. Looked up from germline, CDR1 is LGHNA and CDR2 is YSLEER. V lost 1 base and J lost 3, with 6 bases in between. CDR3 length equals 13 residues. The CDR3 DNA reads TGCGCCAGCAGCCAAGCAGGCCACTATGGCTACACCTTC. It specifies CASSQAGHYGYTF.

The rearrangement links TRBV2 to TRBJ1-1, with D possibly TRBD1 on 6 matching bases. The CDR3 length is 13 residues. The germline gives CDR1 SNHLY, CDR2 FYNNEI. The V end was cut by 6 bases, the J end by 3 bases, with 11 bases between. The CDR3 is CASRSNRDTEAFF. CDR3 DNA sequence: TGTGCCAGCAGATCAAACAGGGACACTGAAGCTTTCTTT. The full variable domain, completed using reference TRBV2 and TRBJ1-1, is EPEVTQTPSHQVTQMGQEVILRCVPISNHLYFYWYRQILGQKVEFLVSFYNNEISEKSEIFDDQFSVERPDGSNFTLKIRSTKLEDSAMYFCASRSNRDTEAFFGQGTRLTVV.

This rearrangement joins TRBV11-2 to TRBJ2-7, with 8 bases that match TRBD1. This CDR3 is 14 amino acids long. Unmatched junction bases numbered 7, after V lost 7 bases and J lost 2 bases. CDR1 and CDR2 from the germline V gene are SGHAT and FQNNGV. CDR3 protein: CASNHRDRTYEQYF. CDR3 DNA: TGTGCCAGCAATCACCGGGACAGGACCTACGAGCAGTACTTC.

The J gene is TRBJ2-7, the V gene TRBV4-1; D is possibly TRBD2 (5 bases). Deletions cut 3 bases from V and 3 bases from J, with 9 bases between. Per germline, CDR1 MGHRA and CDR2 YSYEKL. The CDR3 spans 13 residues. Written as DNA, the CDR3 is TGCGCCAGCAGCCACGAGGGAAGCTACGAGCAGTACTTC. Protein product: CASSHEGSYEQYF.

CDR3 region: CASSLDPGSPLHF. The DNA of the CDR3 is TGTGCCAGCAGCTTAGATCCGGGTTCACCCCTCCACTTT. This rearrangement joins TRBV11-2 to TRBJ1-6, with D unresolved. V was pared by 0 bases and J by 9 bases, with 6 bases between. The CDR3 is made up of 13 amino acids. Germline CDR1 is SGHAT and CDR2 is FQNNGV.

This clone was seen a few times. The CDR3 protein is CASRGQQGSNEKLFF. CDR3 in DNA: TGTGCCAGCAGAGGTCAACAGGGATCTAATGAAAAACTGTTTTTT. The J gene is TRBJ1-4, the V gene TRBV2, with a possible D match to TRBD1 (6 bases). Per germline, CDR1 SNHLY and CDR2 FYNNEI. V dropped 6 bases and J dropped 3 bases, with 14 bases sitting between them. The CDR3 extends over 15 amino acids.

The chain combines TRBV18 with TRBJ2-7; 12 bases are shared with TRBD1. Unmatched junction bases numbered 8, after V lost 6 bases and J lost 5 bases. Germline values: CDR1 KGHSH, CDR2 LQKENI. The CDR3 length is 15 residues. The CDR3 region is CASSSGTGGMNEQYF. The CDR3 DNA sequence: TGTGCCAGCTCTTCTGGGACAGGGGGCATGAACGAGCAGTACTTC.

CDR3 in amino acids: CASSLGQPNTEAFF. The CDR3 coding sequence is TGTGCCAGCAGCTTAGGACAGCCGAACACTGAAGCTTTCTTT. The chain recombines TRBV7-9 with TRBJ1-1; tentative D call: TRBD1 (5 bases). Germline assignment: CDR1 SEHNR and CDR2 FQNEAQ (reference sequence). Trimming removed 1 base at V and 1 base at J, with 7 bases between. The CDR3 has 14 residues.

The V gene is TRBV11-2, the J gene TRBJ1-1; 7 positions agree with TRBD1. The CDR3 has 12 residues. V lost 4 bases to trimming and J lost 8 bases; unmatched junction nucleotides: 4. Germline V gene lookup returns CDR1 SGHAT and CDR2 FQNNGV. The CDR3: CASSSWDSEAFF. CDR3 DNA: TGTGCCAGCAGCTCCTGGGACAGCGAAGCTTTCTTT.

The chain links TRBV30 to TRBJ2-1; weak D call: TRBD1 (6 bases). V dropped 4 bases and J dropped 5 bases, with 15 bases sitting between them. Germline V gene lookup returns CDR1 GTSNPN and CDR2 SVGIG (reference sequence). This CDR3 is built from 14 residues. The CDR3, as DNA: TGTGCCTGGATCGGACAGACGAGGGACAATGAGCAGTTCTTC. Its protein is CAWIGQTRDNEQFF.

This clone was found once. This chain connects TRBV5-6 to TRBJ1-1, with 7 bases lining up with TRBD1. Germline CDR1 and CDR2: SGHDT and YYEEEE. This CDR3 is 14 amino acids long. With V trimmed by 7 bases and J by 2 bases, 8 bases remained unmatched. The CDR3 DNA reads TGTGCCAGCTTGACCTGGGACAGAAACACTGAAGCTTTCTTT. Protein: CASLTWDRNTEAFF.

The chain employs TRBV7-9 and TRBJ1-1; 7 bases agree with TRBD1. This CDR3 spans 16 amino acids. The V gene's germline CDR1 is SEHNR and CDR2 FQNEAQ (reference sequence). Trimming at V came to 1 base and at J to 2 bases, leaving 7 bases not matched to a gene. CDR3 DNA: TGTGCCAGCAGCTTAGGGGGACAGATACCTAACACTGAAGCTTTCTTT. It yields the protein CASSLGGQIPNTEAFF.

This clone has just one count. The genes are TRBV5-1 and TRBJ1-2; D perhaps matches TRBD1 (5 bases). CDR1 and CDR2 (germline): SGHRS, YFSETQ. The CDR3 runs 13 residues. Trimming stripped 0 bases from V and 7 bases from J, with 10 bases between. DNA for the CDR3: TGCGCCAGCAGCTTGGGGCGAACAGGTGGCTACACCTTC. This codes for CASSLGRTGGYTF.

The CDR3 spells CASSPPLVGFADGYTF. CDR3 nucleotide sequence: TGCGCCAGCAGCCCCCCTTTGGTCGGGTTCGCGGATGGCTACACCTTC. The chain combines TRBV4-1 with TRBJ1-2; D gene unclear. There are 16 residues in the CDR3. Trimming shortened V by 4 bases and J by 6 bases, and 21 bases separated the two germline ends. Germline V gene data show CDR1 as MGHRA and CDR2 as YSYEKL.

The J gene is TRBJ2-7, the V gene TRBV27, with 7 bases lining up with TRBD1. V gave up 6 bases and J gave up 3 bases; unmatched junction bases: 8. CDR3 length: 14 amino acids. CDR1 and CDR2 from the germline V gene are MNHEY and SMNVEV (reference sequence). This CDR3 is CASSPLDRLYEQYF. The CDR3 DNA is TGTGCCAGCAGCCCCTTGGACAGGCTCTACGAGCAGTACTTC.

This clone occurred a few times. The genes are TRBV19 and TRBJ1-3, with D uncertain. The CDR3 spans 13 residues. Germline V gene data show CDR1 as LNHDA and CDR2 as SQIVND (reference sequence). The V end lost 9 bases, the J end lost 0 bases, and 9 bases lay between the germline ends. The CDR3 nucleotides are TGTGCCAGCCGACTGTTCTCTGGAAACACCATATATTTT. Translation: CASRLFSGNTIYF.

The CDR3 DNA sequence: TGTGCCAGCAGACAGGGATCATACAATGAGCAGTTCTTC. Its protein is CASRQGSYNEQFF. The chain couples TRBV6-5 to TRBJ2-1, with D possibly TRBD1 on 6 matching bases. Germline CDR1 and CDR2: MNHEY and SVGAGI. The CDR3 extends over 13 amino acids. V lost 6 bases to trimming and J lost 4 bases, with 10 bases between them.

The chain has TRBV5-4 and TRBJ1-5, with a possible D match to TRBD1 (5 bases). Germline values: CDR1 SGHNT, CDR2 YYREEE (reference sequence). The CDR3 sequence is 15 residues long. V was clipped by 0 bases and J by 5 bases, with 12 bases between them. DNA of the CDR3: TGTGCCAGCAGCTTGGATGCAGGGATGGATCAGCCCCAGCATTTT. Encoded protein: CASSLDAGMDQPQHF. Using reference TRBV5-4 and TRBJ1-5 for the parts outside the CDR3, the full variable domain is ETGVTQSPTHLIKTRGQQVTLRCSSQSGHNTVSWYQQALGQGPQFIFQYYREEENGRGNFPPRFSGLQFPNYSSELNVNALELDDSALYLCASSLDAGMDQPQHFGDGTRLSIL.

In its sample, this clone was seen once. The gene calls are TRBV5-1 and TRBJ2-2; D is uncertain. V lost 0 bases and J 2 bases, leaving 5 bases between the germline ends. The CDR3 sequence is 14 residues long. Looked up from germline, CDR1 is SGHRS and CDR2 is YFSETQ. This CDR3 is CASSLDTNTGELFF. The DNA for the CDR3 is TGCGCCAGCAGCTTGGATACAAACACCGGGGAGCTGTTTTTT. The full variable domain, rest sourced from reference TRBV5-1 and TRBJ2-2, is KAGVTQTPRYLIKTRGQQVTLSCSPISGHRSVSWYQQTPGQGLQFLFEYFSETQRNKGNFPGRFSGRQFSNSRSEMNVSTLELGDSALYLCASSLDTNTGELFFGEGSRLTVL.

The V and J genes are TRBV11-2 and TRBJ2-1, with 7 nucleotides matching TRBD2. The ends lost 6 bases at V and 2 bases at J; junction bases unmatched: 7. CDR1 and CDR2 from the germline V gene are SGHAT and FQNNGV. This CDR3 has 15 residues. In DNA, the CDR3 is TGTGCCAGCAGTTCGACTAGCTTGCCCTACAATGAGCAGTTCTTC. Amino acid sequence: CASSSTSLPYNEQFF.

This clone was recorded once. This CDR3 reads CASSTRPSNEKLFF. CDR3 sequence (DNA): TGTGCCAGTAGCACTAGACCGTCGAATGAAAAACTGTTTTTT. The chain carries TRBV19 and TRBJ1-4; D is ambiguous. The V and J ends lost 6 bases and 5 bases respectively, with 13 bases between them. CDR1 and CDR2 from the germline V gene are LNHDA and SQIVND (reference sequence). CDR3 length: 14 amino acids.

The genes are TRBV10-3 and TRBJ2-7, with 7 nucleotides matching TRBD2. This CDR3 is 15 amino acids long. Germline CDR1 reads ENHRY; CDR2 reads SYGVKD. The junction had 4 bases not matched to a gene; V was cut back by 2 bases and J by 0 bases. CDR3 in amino acids: CAISETRTSSYEQYF. The CDR3 DNA follows: TGTGCCATCAGTGAGACACGGACTAGCTCCTACGAGCAGTACTTC.